This TCR beta chain was retrieved from a study of cytomegalovirus exposure and HLA in healthy donors (dated by TCRdb to about 2017). Study-level background: In an earlier analysis of some 610 of the donors, under 300 Gb of sequence data and 90 million to 120 million unique TCR beta sequences from roughly 200 million T cells were reported. About 300 gigabases of sequencing data and 75 million to 85 million unique TCR sequences made up an early release that covered 500 to 700 HLA-typed donors. Of the roughly 400 genotyped donors, 81% were placed in the genetic ancestry cluster associated with self-reported Caucasian donors. The study aimed to test whether signatures of past pathogen exposure could be identified by cataloging public T cell receptors. The study used immunosequencing to profile the T cell repertoires of 666 subjects and linked those repertoires to cytomegalovirus serostatus. Besides the first cohort of 666 subjects, a separate validation cohort made up of 120 different subjects was used. High-throughput TCR immunosequencing, statistical association of individual TCRs with disease status, and machine learning were combined to predict cytomegalovirus infection status. A later analysis re-analyzed previously published TCR beta repertoires from about 600 donors and added high-resolution HLA genotyping to study TCR occurrence patterns. Rather than drawing on any new phenotypic data, the later analysis identified candidate immune exposures from TCR beta sequences and the way those sequences occurred across donors. To decide whether each TCR beta V gene segment behaved as functional or pseudogenic, an earlier analysis of some 600 of the donors relied on high-throughput TCR beta sequencing. Donor age, sex, ethnicity and CMV serostatus were collected together with the repertoire data. Genome-wide SNP genotypes for about three fifths of the roughly 700 donors were used in a later genetic analysis, which treated that subset as a discovery cohort. Every repertoire in the discovery cohort had been generated on one and the same sequencing platform. HLA typing covered class I and class II loci at four-digit resolution. The number of typed donors differed by locus: about 620-630 for A, B, C, DRB1 and DQB1; approximately 520 for DQA1; approximately 600 for DPA1; and 400 to 480 for DPB1. Roughly 5 DR-DQ haplotypes were handled as single units for association and clustering, since linkage in the cohort was strong. Among about 400 genotyped donors of the cohort, an average of around 250,000 unique TCR beta nucleotide sequences was sequenced per donor, of which about 20% were non-productive. Overall results and qualifications from the work: Roughly uniform sequencing depth across donors was assumed in presence/absence analyses, although this assumption may not hold. Compared with the approximately 700-donor mean, donors in an Asian-associated ancestry cluster had fewer N-insertions in productive TCRs, according to a later genetic analysis. Approximately 18 rarely observed V segments, including chromosome 9 orphons, were excluded from the earlier analysis of several hundred of the donors because counts were too low. Some IMGT-functional V segments, including TRBV6-2 and TRBV6-3, could not be told apart with the 87-base-pair reads, so those segments were excluded. A cluster of highly shared sequence variants was judged likely to be a technical artifact of the sequencing pipeline. Most TCR sequences were seen in very few donors, while some public TCRs were found in many individuals. The authors suggested that the approach could potentially be generalized to other disease states and immunological phenotypes. At a false discovery rate of 0.05, a later analysis linked 16,000 or so TCR beta sequences to specific HLA alleles. When HLA alleles, especially DR and DQ, strongly co-occurred, attributing TCR associations to individual alleles was difficult. Only TCR beta chains were sequenced in this cohort, and the absence of alpha or paired-chain data limited detectable features. A later analysis found that TCR association rates varied across HLA loci, with DRB1 alleles showing the most associated TCRs and HLA-C alleles the fewest. The classifier was reported to diagnose cytomegalovirus status with high specificity and sensitivity in both the original cohort and the validation cohort. HLA typing was unavailable for some donors at each locus, so association tests used only the typed subset. According to a later analysis, parvovirus B19, influenza, CMV and Epstein-Barr virus appeared linked to several top co-occurrence clusters. A later analysis found that HLA-associated TCR beta chains were more clonally expanded and had lower generation probabilities than equally common non-associated chains. An association between a missense DCLRE1C variant and V-gene and J-gene trimming of TCR beta chains was found in a later genetic analysis and replicated in an independent cohort. The only immune exposure information available for the cohort was CMV serostatus. Correlated functional status among segregating V segments might be attributable to linkage disequilibrium, but an unknown experimental factor could not be ruled out. An earlier analysis of approximately 600 of the donors showed that most TCR beta V segments appeared in productive rearrangements either about 87% or about 30% of the time, which broadly matched IMGT annotations. A further reported finding was that TCR beta sequences accurately predicted the HLA-A and HLA-B alleles for most subjects in the first cohort. The study listed approximately 150 TCR beta chains as associated with cytomegalovirus. Most CMV-associated TCR beta chains appeared to be HLA-restricted in a later analysis, and the HLA associations seemed to be driven largely by CMV exposure. In vitro tests confirmed that a few of the cytomegalovirus-associated TCR beta chains recognize cytomegalovirus antigens.

The method behind the library was the immunoSEQ multiplex PCR assay. The multiplex PCR relied on a mix of 60 forward primers for TCR Vbeta segments and 13 reverse primers for TCR Jbeta segments. Amplification of the CDR3 region of rearranged TCR beta genes was performed with a multiplex PCR assay on genomic DNA. On the Illumina HiSeq System, the amplified TCR beta libraries were sequenced as 87-base-pair reads. The published analysis was carried out like this. A later analysis tallied 80 million to 95 million unique TCR beta chains across the 700 or so repertoires, and about 12 million of those chains were shared by two or more donors. Raw reads were error-corrected and collapsed into unique sequences by a nearest-neighbor algorithm in which closely related sequences were merged to remove PCR and sequencing errors. Alignment of CDR3 sequences to IMGT reference sequences was used to assign V, D and J gene segments. Each retained sequence needed at least a six-nucleotide match to both a V gene segment and a J gene segment. A rearrangement counted as productive if the CDR3 had no stop codons and remained in frame with V and J, and every other rearrangement counted as non-productive. CDR3 was defined by IMGT convention, running from the second conserved V-encoded cysteine to the conserved J-encoded phenylalanine. The earlier analysis of 450 to 750 of the donors excluded any sequence lacking an unambiguous match to a single V gene segment. In an earlier analysis of some 590 of the donors, a V segment was called functional when productive rearrangements were above 56.7%, and segregating when the standard deviation between donors exceeded 5%. A statistical classification framework was developed to diagnose cytomegalovirus status using the catalog of TCR beta chain sequences. A later analysis assigned V and J genes by comparing TCR nucleotide sequences with IMGT/GENE-DB human TR gene sequences. In a later analysis, CDR3 sequences and most-parsimonious VDJ recombination scenarios were assigned using the TCRdist pipeline. In a later analysis, each TCR beta chain was defined by its CDR3 amino acid sequence together with its V-gene family, and reads lacking a unique V-gene family were excluded. In a later analysis, 550 to 650 highly shared, low-generation-probability nucleotide sequences were removed to address suspected cross-contamination and a sequencing artifact. A later analysis calculated a clonal expansion index for each public chain from normalized within-repertoire ranks of inferred template counts. In a later analysis, generation probabilities were computed using a VDJ recombination model fitted to out-of-frame rearrangements, and the results were checked against IGoR. Hypergeometric tests were used in a later analysis to score TCR-TCR, TCR-HLA and TCR-CMV co-occurrence, with a repertoire-size bias correction applied to the TCR pairs. False discovery rates were estimated in a later analysis by permuting HLA or CMV assignments 20 times. In a later analysis, co-occurring TCRs were grouped using DBSCAN, with TCRdist sequence similarity added in when clustering inside HLA-allele-positive subsets. Repertoires with fewer than 30,000 or more than 120,000 public chains, plus five repertoires with anomalous nucleotide sharing, were excluded from co-occurrence clustering. TCRdb took over this immuneACCESS table, retaining in-frame rearrangements with V and J assigned. Such tables are incomplete; in checked studies, under half of the missing clones stem from an unresolved V gene, and the remainder is unexplained. The D gene and trimming were derived from the DNA, and the V and J assignments and clone size from that table. This sample lists about 92,000 clones; roughly 73% were detected once. Clones ranked in the top ten supply around 7.3% of the sample.

CDR1 and CDR2 (LNHDA, SQIVND) derive from the germline V gene (reference sequence). V and J lose 6 bases and 8 bases, and a span of 13 bases separates them. The CDR3 starts with the cysteine, ends with the phenylalanine, and has 13 residues. Only CDR3 DNA remains: 39 bases, in frame from the first base. A note on this clone: Its target antigen remains unknown. No qualities accompany the bases; no much larger clone lies one base away.

The cohort comprised fewer than 750 healthy bone marrow donors. At the time of sampling, every cohort member was nominally healthy, though immune exposures that went unrecorded were likely present. The donor tested CMV seropositive, placing the donor among the 250 to 300 seropositive members of the cohort. Every donor gave a peripheral blood sample, and the peripheral blood mononuclear cells from that sample were used for TCR beta sequencing. The Qiagen DNeasy Blood Extraction Kit was used to extract genomic DNA from the blood cell samples. Recombination connected TRBV19 to TRBJ1-4; 5 matching bases give a weak D call of TRBD1. The specimen was PBMCs. This receptor was taken from a man in his fifties or sixties in good health and CMV-seropositive. The CDR3 region reads CASRGGRAEKLFF. The bases read TGTGCCAGTAGGGGGGGACGTGCCGAAAAACTGTTTTTT.